This is a list of T cell receptor beta chains from one sample in a study of long-term antiretroviral therapy in people with HIV. The assay was immunoSEQ multiplex PCR, and TCRdb's table has in-frame clones only and misses some. This table holds just under 40,000 clones, roughly 90% found once. The source was unsorted PBMCs, collected just before starting antiretroviral therapy. These receptor sequences come from a woman aged 18 to 35 with HIV. Both conserved end residues are part of each CDR3. D genes are given only for firm matches. Clone size is stated in some rows and not others, as once, few, many or a class when expanded.

CDR3 protein,CDR3 DNA,clone size,D gene,CDR3 length,J gene,V gene
CASSPGRLSGANVLTF,TGTGCCAGCAGTCCGGGACGGCTCTCTGGGGCCAACGTCCTGACTTTC,-,-,16,TRBJ2-6,TRBV7-6
CASSLVLGGSGELFF,TGTGCCAGCAGCTTAGTACTGGGGGGGTCCGGGGAGCTGTTTTTT,-,TRBD2,15,TRBJ2-2,TRBV11-2
CASKQGYTEAFF,TGTGCCAGTAAACAGGGGTACACTGAAGCTTTCTTT,once,TRBD1,12,TRBJ1-1,TRBV19
CASSPSLVGNSGNTIYF,TGTGCCAGCAGCCCCAGTTTGGTAGGAAACTCTGGAAACACCATATATTTT,-,-,17,TRBJ1-3,TRBV9
CASSGLGRDTQYF,TGTGCCAGCAGTGGCCTGGGACGAGATACGCAGTATTTT,-,-,13,TRBJ2-3,TRBV25-1
CASNAPGLSSYNEQFF,TGTGCCAGCAATGCACCGGGACTAAGCTCCTACAATGAGCAGTTCTTC,-,TRBD2,16,TRBJ2-1,TRBV28
CASSLVTAAGGYTF,TGTGCCAGCAGTTTAGTAACGGCGGCTGGTGGCTACACCTTC,-,-,14,TRBJ1-2,TRBV28
CASSTSGGVRGNEQYF,TGTGCCAGCTCAACATCCGGGGGAGTCAGGGGCAACGAGCAGTACTTC,-,-,16,TRBJ2-7,TRBV18
CASRGAHGYTF,TGTGCCAGCAGAGGTGCACATGGCTACACCTTC,few,-,11,TRBJ1-2,TRBV27
CASSQDFGLAALLAVEQYF,TGCGCCAGCAGCCAAGATTTCGGACTAGCGGCGCTACTAGCGGTCGAGCAGTACTTC,-,TRBD2,19,TRBJ2-7,TRBV4-3
CASSSGQGSEKLFF,TGTGCCAGCAGCTCCGGACAGGGGAGTGAAAAACTGTTTTTT,-,TRBD1,14,TRBJ1-4,TRBV11-1
CASRPDYRDEQFF,TGTGCCAGCAGACCGGACTACCGCGATGAGCAGTTCTTC,-,-,13,TRBJ2-1,TRBV27
CASRPGTANYGYTF,TGTGCCAGCAGGCCTGGGACAGCCAACTATGGCTACACCTTC,-,TRBD1,14,TRBJ1-2,TRBV28
CATGDRGVNEQYF,TGTGCCACTGGGGACAGGGGGGTGAACGAGCAGTACTTC,-,TRBD1,13,TRBJ2-7,TRBV25-1
CASSPGRFNSPLHF,TGTGCCAGCAGTCCGGGACGTTTTAATTCACCCCTCCACTTT,-,-,14,TRBJ1-6,TRBV28
CASSLERTSGKGDNEQFF,TGTGCCAGCAGCTTGGAACGGACTAGCGGGAAAGGAGACAATGAGCAGTTCTTC,-,TRBD2,18,TRBJ2-1,TRBV5-4
CASTPWGDANTEAFF,TGTGCCAGCACCCCGTGGGGGGATGCGAACACTGAAGCTTTCTTT,-,-,15,TRBJ1-1,TRBV9
CASSLGAGVPNGYTF,TGTGCCAGCAGCTTAGGGGCAGGGGTCCCCAATGGCTACACCTTC,-,-,15,TRBJ1-2,TRBV7-9
CASSGGGTSYEQYF,TGTGCCAGCAGTGGAGGCGGGACCTCCTACGAGCAGTACTTC,-,-,14,TRBJ2-7,TRBV7-9
CASSPLPNRDRRIPSLYNEQFF,TGCGCCAGCAGTCCCCTCCCAAACCGGGACCGCCGGATCCCGAGCCTATACAATGAGCAGTTCTTC,-,-,22,TRBJ2-1,TRBV23-1
CASSLLGLGANEQFF,TGTGCCAGCAGCCTACTGGGACTAGGGGCAAATGAGCAGTTCTTC,-,TRBD2,15,TRBJ2-1,TRBV7-3
CASSLVVGGSSYGYTF,TGTGCCAGCAGCTTAGTGGTCGGCGGGAGCAGCTATGGCTACACCTTC,-,-,16,TRBJ1-2,TRBV7-2
CASSARTENTEAFF,TGTGCCAGCAGTGCCCGGACAGAAAACACTGAAGCTTTCTTT,-,-,14,TRBJ1-1,TRBV6-1
CASSASGSSNEQFF,TGTGCCAGCAGCGCTAGCGGGAGCTCCAATGAGCAGTTCTTC,-,TRBD2,14,TRBJ2-1,TRBV9
CASSLSDRGLRGYTF,TGTGCCAGCAGTTTGTCGGACAGGGGCTTGCGTGGCTACACCTTC,-,TRBD1,15,TRBJ1-2,TRBV27
CASSDPGSNTGELFF,TGTGCCAGCAGTGATCCAGGGTCGAACACCGGGGAGCTGTTTTTT,-,-,15,TRBJ2-2,TRBV2
CASSPRTDGYTF,TGTGCCAGCAGCCCCAGGACAGATGGCTACACCTTC,-,-,12,TRBJ1-2,TRBV7-2
CASSYDRGPYEQYF,TGTGCCAGCAGTTACGACAGGGGGCCCTACGAGCAGTACTTC,once,TRBD1,14,TRBJ2-7,TRBV6-5
CASSYEGGRTGELFF,TGTGCCAGCAGTTACGAGGGGGGGCGCACCGGGGAGCTGTTTTTT,-,-,15,TRBJ2-2,TRBV6-5
CASSQGDREGYTF,TGTGCCAGCAGCCAAGGTGACCGCGAGGGCTACACCTTC,-,-,13,TRBJ1-2,TRBV16
CASSSSGRADYEQYF,TGTGCCAGCAGCTCCAGCGGGAGGGCCGACTACGAGCAGTACTTC,-,TRBD2,15,TRBJ2-7,TRBV5-4
CASRGQMNTEAFF,TGTGCCAGCAGGGGACAGATGAACACTGAAGCTTTCTTT,-,TRBD1,13,TRBJ1-1,TRBV25-1
CASSLTANYGYTF,TGTGCCAGCAGTTTAACAGCTAACTATGGCTACACCTTC,-,-,13,TRBJ1-2,TRBV28
CASSFGGQNTGELFF,TGTGCCAGCAGCTTTGGGGGACAGAACACCGGGGAGCTGTTTTTT,-,-,15,TRBJ2-2,TRBV7-3
CASSTPPSGEQYF,TGTGCCAGCAGCACCCCCCCCTCGGGAGAGCAGTACTTC,-,-,13,TRBJ2-7,TRBV7-2
CASSQLLRTGGSIQYF,TGCGCCAGCAGCCAGCTCCTCCGGACCGGGGGCAGCATTCAGTACTTC,few,-,16,TRBJ2-4,TRBV4-1
CASSPGPPHETQYF,TGTGCCAGCTCACCGGGACCCCCCCATGAGACCCAGTACTTC,-,-,14,TRBJ2-5,TRBV18
CASSPGGQETQYF,TGTGCCAGCTCACCAGGTGGCCAGGAGACCCAGTACTTC,once,-,13,TRBJ2-5,TRBV18
CASSSHRPQETQYF,TGTGCCAGCAGTTCCCACAGGCCTCAAGAGACCCAGTACTTC,-,-,14,TRBJ2-5,TRBV28
CASSIGPGDGQFF,TGTGCCAGTAGTATAGGACCCGGGGATGGGCAGTTCTTC,-,-,13,TRBJ2-1,TRBV19
CAITSRTNEQFF,TGTGCCATCACGAGCAGGACCAATGAGCAGTTCTTC,once,-,12,TRBJ2-1,TRBV10-3
CASSPRTSGQGNTEAFF,TGTGCCAGCTCACCAAGGACCTCGGGGCAGGGGAACACTGAAGCTTTCTTT,-,-,17,TRBJ1-1,TRBV18
CASSYQGEPLYGYTF,TGTGCCAGCAGTTACCAGGGGGAACCCCTATATGGCTACACCTTC,once,TRBD1,15,TRBJ1-2,TRBV7-2
CASSLLGGARDYGYTF,TGTGCCAGCAGTTTGTTGGGGGGGGCGAGGGACTATGGCTACACCTTC,-,-,16,TRBJ1-2,TRBV5-6
CASNLGGVGQPQHF,TGTGCCAGCAACCTGGGAGGGGTAGGTCAGCCCCAGCATTTT,once,-,14,TRBJ1-5,TRBV28
CASSFRRLAVPYEQYF,TGTGCCAGCAGCTTTAGGCGACTAGCGGTGCCCTACGAGCAGTACTTC,-,TRBD2,16,TRBJ2-7,TRBV5-8
CASRLTGVLGGYTF,TGTGCCAGCAGATTAACAGGGGTTCTTGGAGGCTACACCTTC,-,TRBD1,14,TRBJ1-2,TRBV27
CASSFLWTSGRRVTGELFF,TGTGCCAGCAGCTTCCTATGGACTAGCGGGAGGCGGGTCACCGGGGAGCTGTTTTTT,-,TRBD2,19,TRBJ2-2,TRBV11-2
CASTLDLYNEQFF,TGCGCCAGCACCTTGGACCTTTACAATGAGCAGTTCTTC,once,-,13,TRBJ2-1,TRBV5-1
CASSLNYNEQFF,TGTGCCAGCAGCTTAAACTACAATGAGCAGTTCTTC,few,-,12,TRBJ2-1,TRBV7-3
CASSSNSAGPKTQYF,TGTGCCAGCAGCTCCAACAGCGCCGGCCCGAAGACCCAGTACTTC,-,-,15,TRBJ2-5,TRBV7-2
CASSAMGRGRTDTQYF,TGTGCCAGCAGCGCCATGGGGAGGGGACGCACAGATACGCAGTATTTT,-,TRBD2,16,TRBJ2-3,TRBV9
CASTLAGGTDTQYF,TGTGCCAGCACCTTAGCGGGGGGCACAGATACGCAGTATTTT,-,TRBD2,14,TRBJ2-3,TRBV2
CASSRGALNTEAFF,TGTGCCAGCAGTAGGGGGGCTTTGAACACTGAAGCTTTCTTT,-,-,14,TRBJ1-1,TRBV11-3
CASSLEGMGYQETQYF,TGTGCCAGCAGCTTAGAAGGGATGGGGTACCAAGAGACCCAGTACTTC,-,-,16,TRBJ2-5,TRBV7-9
CAISESRSSPKLTEAFF,TGTGCCATCAGTGAGTCGCGGTCCAGCCCCAAACTCACTGAAGCTTTCTTT,-,-,17,TRBJ1-1,TRBV10-3
CASSPSAGELFF,TGTGCCAGCAGCCCGAGTGCCGGGGAGCTGTTTTTT,-,-,12,TRBJ2-2,TRBV27
CASSLGQAPTYEQYF,TGCGCCAGCAGCTTGGGGCAGGCCCCAACCTACGAGCAGTACTTC,-,-,15,TRBJ2-7,TRBV5-1
CASSDSFLRAAGEQFF,TGTGCCAGCAGTGACTCCTTCCTCCGAGCCGCCGGTGAGCAGTTCTTC,-,-,16,TRBJ2-1,TRBV6-4
CASGFRETQYF,TGTGCTAGTGGTTTTAGGGAGACCCAGTACTTC,-,-,11,TRBJ2-5,TRBV12-5